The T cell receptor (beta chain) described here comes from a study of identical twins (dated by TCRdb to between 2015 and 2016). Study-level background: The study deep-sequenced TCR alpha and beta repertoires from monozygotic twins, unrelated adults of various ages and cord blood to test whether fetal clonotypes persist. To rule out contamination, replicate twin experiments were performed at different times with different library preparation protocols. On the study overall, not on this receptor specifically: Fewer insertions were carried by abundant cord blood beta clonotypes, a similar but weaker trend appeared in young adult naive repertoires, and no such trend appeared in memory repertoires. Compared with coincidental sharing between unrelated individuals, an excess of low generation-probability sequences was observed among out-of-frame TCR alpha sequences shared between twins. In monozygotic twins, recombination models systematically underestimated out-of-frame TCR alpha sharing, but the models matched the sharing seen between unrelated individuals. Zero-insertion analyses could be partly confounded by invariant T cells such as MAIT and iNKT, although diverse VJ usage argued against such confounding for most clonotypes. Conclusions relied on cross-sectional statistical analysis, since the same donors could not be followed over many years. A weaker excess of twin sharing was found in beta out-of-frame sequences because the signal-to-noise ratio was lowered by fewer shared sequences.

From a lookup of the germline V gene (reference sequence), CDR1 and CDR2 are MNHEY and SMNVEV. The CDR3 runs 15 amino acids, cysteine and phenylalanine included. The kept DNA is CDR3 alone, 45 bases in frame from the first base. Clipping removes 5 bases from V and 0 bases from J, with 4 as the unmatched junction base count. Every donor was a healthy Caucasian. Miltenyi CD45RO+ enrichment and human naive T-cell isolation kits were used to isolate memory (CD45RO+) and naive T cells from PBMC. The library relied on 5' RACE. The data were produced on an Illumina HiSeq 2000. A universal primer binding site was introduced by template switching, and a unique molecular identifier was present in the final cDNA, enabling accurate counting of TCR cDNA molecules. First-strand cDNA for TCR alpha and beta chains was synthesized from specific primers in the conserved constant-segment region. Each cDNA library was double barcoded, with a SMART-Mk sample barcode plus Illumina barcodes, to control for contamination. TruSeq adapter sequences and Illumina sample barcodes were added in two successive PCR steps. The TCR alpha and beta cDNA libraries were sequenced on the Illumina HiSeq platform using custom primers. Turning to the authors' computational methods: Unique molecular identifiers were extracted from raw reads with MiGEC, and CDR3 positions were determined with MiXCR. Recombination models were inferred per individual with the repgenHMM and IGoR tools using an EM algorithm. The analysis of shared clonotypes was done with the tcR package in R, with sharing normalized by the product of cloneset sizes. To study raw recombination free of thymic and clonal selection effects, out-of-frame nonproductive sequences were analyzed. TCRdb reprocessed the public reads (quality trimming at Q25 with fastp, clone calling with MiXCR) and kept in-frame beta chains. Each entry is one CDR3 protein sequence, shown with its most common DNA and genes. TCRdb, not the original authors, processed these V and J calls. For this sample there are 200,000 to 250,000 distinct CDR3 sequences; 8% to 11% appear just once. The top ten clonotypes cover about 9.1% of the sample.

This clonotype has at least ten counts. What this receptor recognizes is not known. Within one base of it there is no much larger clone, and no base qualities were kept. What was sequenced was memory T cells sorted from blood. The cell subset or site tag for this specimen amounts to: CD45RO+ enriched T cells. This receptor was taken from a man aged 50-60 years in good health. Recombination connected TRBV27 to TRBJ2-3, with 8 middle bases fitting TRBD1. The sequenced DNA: TGTGCCAGCAGTCTCAGGGGGCAAAGCACAGATACGCAGTATTTT. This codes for CASSLRGQSTDTQYF.